This passage covers 14 T cell receptor beta chains from one sample sequenced in a study of T and B cells in COVID-19 patients. Blood genomic DNA input for TRB amplification was 250-500 ng. Multiplex PCR with BIOMED2 TRB-A/B primer pools amplified TRB rearrangements. Via MiXCR, TCRdb re-called the multiplex PCR reads, giving one row per CDR3 protein. This table holds more than 9,000 distinct CDR3 sequences, under 35% found once. The specimen sequenced was blood. The receptors stem from a human donor with active COVID-19.

For this clonotype: A much larger clone lies a single base off, so this may be a read error. J is TRBJ2-2 and V is TRBV30, with 7 bases matching TRBD1. The V segment lost 1 base and the J segment 7 bases; nucleotides outside the gene matches: 6. Germline V gene lookup returns CDR1 GTSNPN and CDR2 SVGIG (reference sequence). The CDR3 contains 14 residues. CDR3 sequence: CAWSEGQWGGELFF. In DNA form, the CDR3 reads TGTGCCTGGAGTGAGGGACAGTGGGGCGGGGAGCTGTTTTTT.

The chain joins TRBV20-1 to TRBJ1-2, with D maybe TRBD1 (5 bases). Trimming cost V 6 bases and J 8 bases, with 16 bases left between them. CDR1 and CDR2 from the germline V gene are DFQATT and SNEGSKA (reference sequence). The CDR3 length is 12 residues. The CDR3 is CSASRVPRGYTF. DNA for the CDR3: TGCAGTGCCAGCAGGGTGCCTCGGGGCTACACCTTC.

This clonotype has a handful of counts. The rearrangement links TRBV5-1 to TRBJ1-2; D is possibly TRBD1 (6 bases). The germline gives CDR1 SGHRS, CDR2 YFSETQ. The CDR3 is made up of 13 amino acids. Deletions cut 0 bases from V and 5 bases from J, with 8 bases between. The CDR3 DNA follows: TGCGCCAGCAGCTTGGTGGACAGTTATGGCTACACCTTC. It encodes CASSLVDSYGYTF.

This clonotype counts as medium-sized (0.01 to 0.1%). The chain couples TRBV19 to TRBJ2-1, with a tentative D call TRBD2 (6 bases). The CDR3 contains 17 residues. Trimming pared 3 bases from V and 0 bases from J, leaving 15 bases between. CDR1 LNHDA and CDR2 SQIVND come from the germline V gene (reference sequence). The CDR3 spells CASSIELRRGSYNEQFF. CDR3 coding DNA: TGTGCCAGTAGTATCGAATTGCGGCGGGGCTCCTACAATGAGCAGTTCTTC. Variable domain in full (rest from reference TRBV19 and TRBJ2-1): DGGITQSPKYLFRKEGQNVTLSCEQNLNHDAMYWYRQDPGQGLRLIYYSQIVNDFQKGDIAEGYSVSREKKESFPLTVTSAQKNPTAFYLCASSIELRRGSYNEQFFGPGTRLTVL.

V is TRBV14 and J is TRBJ1-3; D remains unclear. V was shortened by 5 bases and J by 1 base, with 0 bases between the two germline ends. CDR3 size: 11 residues. Germline V CDR1 and CDR2: SGHDN, FVKESK. CDR3 in DNA: TGTGCCAGCAGCTCTGGAAACACCATATATTTT. This gives the protein CASSSGNTIYF.

By share, this clonotype counts as medium-sized. The chain uses TRBV18 and TRBJ1-6, with D maybe TRBD1 (6 bases). The V gene's germline CDR1 is KGHSH and CDR2 LQKENI. V was shortened by 6 bases and J by 6 bases, with 12 bases between the two germline ends. The CDR3 has 14 residues. The CDR3 protein is CASSPTGINSPLHF. The CDR3 DNA follows: TGTGCCAGCTCGCCAACAGGGATTAATTCACCCCTCCACTTT.

The gene calls are TRBV6-5 and TRBJ1-3; tentative D call: TRBD1 (5 bases). V shed 8 bases and J shed 4 bases, with 12 bases lying between them. The germline V gene has CDR1 MNHEY and CDR2 SVGAGI. The CDR3 spans 13 residues. The CDR3 region is CASCYGDGNTIYF. CDR3 nucleotide sequence: TGTGCCAGCTGCTACGGGGACGGAAACACCATATATTTT.

This rearrangement joins TRBV6-6 to TRBJ2-1; 9 bases fit TRBD2. Germline assignment: CDR1 MNHNY and CDR2 SVGAGI (reference sequence). The junction had 7 bases not matched to a gene; V was cut back by 3 bases and J by 7 bases. CDR3 length equals 15 residues. The CDR3 spells CASSYTGLANNEQFF. In DNA form, the CDR3 reads TGTGCCAGCAGTTATACGGGACTAGCTAATAATGAGCAGTTCTTC.

This clonotype is categorized as medium-sized. This sequence joins TRBV15 and TRBJ2-2; the match to TRBD1 covers 11 bases. The trim removed 3 bases at V and 7 bases at J, leaving 4 bases unmatched. The CDR3 extends over 15 amino acids. Germline lookup yields CDR1 LNHNV and CDR2 YYDKDF (reference sequence). CDR3 bases: TGTGCCACCAGCAGGGACAGGGGGCTTATCGGGGAGCTGTTTTTT. This gives the protein CATSRDRGLIGELFF.

The V call is TRBV29-1, the J call TRBJ2-7, with TRBD1 matching 8 bases. Trimming cost V 7 bases and J 2 bases; bases outside gene matches: 10. CDR1 and CDR2 (germline): SQVTM, ANQGSEA. This CDR3 contains 14 residues. The CDR3 DNA is TGCAGCGGCGGTACAGGGGGTACGACCTACGAGCAGTACTTC. Translating gives CSGGTGGTTYEQYF.

This clonotype has more than one count but fewer than ten. A junction boundary mismatches the germline segment, possibly from a read error. J is TRBJ2-7 and V is TRBV5-5; maybe TRBD2 (6 bases). Germline values: CDR1 SGHKS, CDR2 YYEKEE (reference sequence). The CDR3 loop spans 14 amino acids. The CDR3 spells CASSFNGGPSSRDF. The CDR3 coding sequence is TGTGCCAGCAGCTTCAACGGGGGACCCTCCTCTAGGGACTTC.

The rearrangement uses TRBV5-6 and TRBJ1-1; D is uncertain. With 0 bases removed from V and 0 bases from J, the gap between germline ends came to 6 bases. The germline V gene encodes CDR1 SGHDT and CDR2 YYEEEE. This CDR3 region has 14 residues. As DNA, the CDR3 is TGTGCCAGCAGCTTGGGGAGACTGAACACTGAAGCTTTCTTT. It is translated as CASSLGRLNTEAFF.

This clonotype qualifies as medium-sized. The chain combines TRBV29-1 with TRBJ2-5; 12 bases map to TRBD2. CDR1 is SQVTM and CDR2 is ANQGSEA in the germline V gene. The trim removed 6 bases at V and 5 bases at J, leaving 4 bases unmatched. CDR3 length: 13 residues. The CDR3 spells CSVASGGAETQYF. CDR3 sequence (DNA): TGCAGCGTCGCTAGCGGGGGGGCGGAGACCCAGTACTTC. Filled out from reference TRBV29-1 and TRBJ2-5, the complete variable domain reads SAVISQKPSRDICQRGTSLTIQCQVDSQVTMMFWYRQQPGQSLTLIATANQGSEATYESGFVIDKFPISRPNLTFSTLTVSNMSPEDSSIYLCSVASGGAETQYFGPGTRLLVL.

This chain connects TRBV24-1 to TRBJ2-3; D is undetermined. The V end was cut by 0 bases, the J end by 6 bases, with 9 bases between. This CDR3 is 14 amino acids long. Germline V gene data show CDR1 as KGHDR and CDR2 as SFDVKD. CDR3 in amino acids: CATSDLGIGDTQYF. For the CDR3, the DNA is TGTGCCACCAGTGATTTGGGAATAGGGGATACGCAGTATTTT.